This T cell receptor beta chain was captured by sequencing in a study of CD8+CD57+ T cells in acquired aplastic anemia. The wider study: Sorted CD4+ and CD8+ cells gave a mean 3.2 ug DNA, range roughly 0.18 to 27.4 ug.

Comment on this clonotype: The antigen remains unidentified.

There are 14 residues in the CDR3. CDR1 and CDR2 (germline): SGHTA, FQGTGA. V gave up 5 bases and J gave up 10 bases; unmatched junction bases: 4. Regarding the study as a whole: Some 31 sequences, all CD8+ CDR3, were shared between patients and controls.

The TCR beta profiling, which covered VDJ combination and CDR3 sequence, was carried out using genomic DNA as the template. TCRdb reanalysed the reads using MiXCR and keeps one entry per CDR3 protein. The data show fewer than 150,000 distinct CDR3 sequences, with about 48% seen just once and roughly 2.6% held by the top ten. The rearrangement uses TRBV7-3 and TRBJ2-1; 14 bases are shared with TRBD2. This TCR was sampled from a human donor in good health, serving as a control. The specimen was sorted CD4+, CD8+, or CD8+CD57+ T cells (not recorded which) from PBMCs. The CDR3 nucleotides are TGTGCCAGCAGCGAGACTAGCGGGGGGGCCGAGCAGTTCTTC. Translated, it gives CASSETSGGAEQFF. Together with reference TRBV7-3 and TRBJ2-1, the CDR3 gives the full variable domain: GAGVSQTPSNKVTEKGKYVELRCDPISGHTALYWYRQSLGQGPEFLIYFQGTGAADDSGLPNDRFFAVRPEGSVSTLKIQRTERGDSAVYLCASSETSGGAEQFFGPGTRLTVL.